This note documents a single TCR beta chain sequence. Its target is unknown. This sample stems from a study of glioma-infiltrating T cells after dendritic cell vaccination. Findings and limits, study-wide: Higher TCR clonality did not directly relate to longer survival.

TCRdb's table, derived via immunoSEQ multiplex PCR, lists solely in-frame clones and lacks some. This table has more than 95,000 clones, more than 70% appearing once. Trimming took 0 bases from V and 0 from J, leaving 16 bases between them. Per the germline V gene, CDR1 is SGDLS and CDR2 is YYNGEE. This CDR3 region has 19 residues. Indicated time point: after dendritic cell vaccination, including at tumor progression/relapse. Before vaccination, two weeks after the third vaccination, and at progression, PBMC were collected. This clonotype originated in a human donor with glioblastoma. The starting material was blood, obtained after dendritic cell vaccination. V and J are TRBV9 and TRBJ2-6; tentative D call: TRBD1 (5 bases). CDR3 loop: CASSVAPQGLGSGANVLTF. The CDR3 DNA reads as TGTGCCAGCAGCGTAGCCCCCCAGGGTTTAGGCTCTGGGGCCAACGTCCTGACTTTC.